This T cell receptor beta chain is drawn from a study of T cell responses to AZD1222 COVID-19 vaccine. Overall study: Some second doses came at about 4 weeks and others at about 12 weeks; these were pooled. Study observations and caveats: Most donors were white British and more were female, and clonal diversity was possibly underestimated. Breadth and depth of Spike-specific TCRs rose after two AZD1222 doses. With dominance at 160-218 and 743-854, vaccine-associated CD4 TCRs spanned spike.

Libraries were prepared by immunoSEQ multiplex PCR; TCRdb keeps only in-frame clonotypes and omits some of them. The sample lists around 120,000 clones, roughly 85% seen once, with approximately 1.6% in the top ten. As regards this clone: The antigen remains undetermined.

This sequence originates from an adult in good health. The specimen was peripheral blood, collected on day 0 of AZD1222 vaccination.

CDR3 in DNA: TGTGCCAGCAGTCCAAGACAGCAAGAGACCCAGTACTTC. Translation gives CASSPRQQETQYF. The genes are TRBV7-3 and TRBJ2-5; tentative D call: TRBD1 (5 bases). The CDR3 spans 13 residues. CDR1 and CDR2 from the germline V gene are SGHTA and FQGTGA. V lost 6 bases to trimming and J lost 2 bases, with 10 bases between them.